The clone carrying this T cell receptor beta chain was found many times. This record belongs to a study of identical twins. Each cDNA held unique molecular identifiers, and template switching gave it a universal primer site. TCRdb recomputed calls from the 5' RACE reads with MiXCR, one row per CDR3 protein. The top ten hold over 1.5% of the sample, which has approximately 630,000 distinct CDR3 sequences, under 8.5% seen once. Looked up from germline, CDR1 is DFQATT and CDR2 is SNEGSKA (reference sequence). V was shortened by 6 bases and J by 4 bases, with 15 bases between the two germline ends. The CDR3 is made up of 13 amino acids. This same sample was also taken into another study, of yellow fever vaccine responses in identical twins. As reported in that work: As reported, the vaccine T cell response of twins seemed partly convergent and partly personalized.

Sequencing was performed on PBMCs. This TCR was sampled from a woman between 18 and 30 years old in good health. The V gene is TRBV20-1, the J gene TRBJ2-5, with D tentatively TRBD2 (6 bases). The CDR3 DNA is TGCAGTGCCCCGCCGCGGGGTCTAGAGACCCAGTACTTC. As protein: CSAPPRGLETQYF.